This T cell receptor beta chain derives from a study of metastatic and nonmetastatic thyroid tumors. The overall study: Repertoires from malignant and benign thyroid patients were compared across blood and tumor or nodule tissue.

In the original workflow: Clinicopathological groups of papillary thyroid cancer showed CDR3 differences that were used to build a distant-metastasis classifier. TCRdb re-called clones from the PCR reads using MiXCR. TCRdb's processing, not the authors' own work, is the source of the V and J calls. The data show tens of thousands of clones, with approximately 26% seen just once and 9.6% held by the top ten. Thyroid surgery was performed in patients who had received no treatment beforehand. The J segment lost 0 bases and the V segment lost 4 bases, leaving 3 bases of the junction unmatched. Looked up from germline, CDR1 is MDHEN and CDR2 is SYDVKM. The CDR3 has 15 amino acids.

The specimen was blood. This TCR was sampled from a female donor with papillary thyroid cancer or a benign thyroid nodule (not recorded which). Some clones in this sample may be carry-over from other donors' samples. This chain links TRBV28 with TRBJ1-1; 9 nucleotides agree with TRBD1. The CDR3 reads CASSSGQGMNTEAFF. Written as DNA, the CDR3 is TGTGCCAGCAGTTCGGGACAGGGAATGAACACTGAAGCTTTCTTT. Together with reference TRBV28 and TRBJ1-1, the CDR3 gives the full variable domain: DVKVTQSSRYLVKRTGEKVFLECVQDMDHENMFWYRQDPGLGLRLIYFSYDVKMKEKGDIPEGYSVSREKKERFSLILESASTNQTSMYLCASSSGQGMNTEAFFGQGTRLTVV.